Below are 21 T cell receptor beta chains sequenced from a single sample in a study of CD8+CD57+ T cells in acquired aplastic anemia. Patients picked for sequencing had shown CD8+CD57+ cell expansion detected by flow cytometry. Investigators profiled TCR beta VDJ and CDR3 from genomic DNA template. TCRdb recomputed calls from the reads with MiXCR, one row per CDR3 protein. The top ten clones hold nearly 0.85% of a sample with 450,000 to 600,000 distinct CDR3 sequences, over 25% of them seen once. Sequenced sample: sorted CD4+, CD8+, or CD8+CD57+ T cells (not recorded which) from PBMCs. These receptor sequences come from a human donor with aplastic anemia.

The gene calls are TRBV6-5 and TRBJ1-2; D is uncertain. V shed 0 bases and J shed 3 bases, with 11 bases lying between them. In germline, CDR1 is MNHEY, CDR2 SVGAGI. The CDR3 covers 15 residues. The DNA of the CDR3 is TGTGCCAGCAGTTACTCGACACCAGAGTACTATGGCTACACCTTC. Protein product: CASSYSTPEYYGYTF.

The CDR3 is CATSAEGQGYNEQFF. CDR3 DNA: TGTGCCACCAGTGCCGAGGGACAGGGGTACAATGAGCAGTTCTTC. The chain carries TRBV24-1 and TRBJ2-1; the match to TRBD1 covers 10 bases. The germline V gene has CDR1 KGHDR and CDR2 SFDVKD. There are 15 residues in the CDR3. Losses at the gene ends were 5 bases for V and 4 bases for J; bases not matched to a gene: 4.

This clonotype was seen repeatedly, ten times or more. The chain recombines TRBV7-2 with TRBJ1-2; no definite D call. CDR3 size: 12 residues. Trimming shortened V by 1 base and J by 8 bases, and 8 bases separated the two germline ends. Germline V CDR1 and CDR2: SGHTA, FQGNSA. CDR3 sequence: CASSLEVGGYTF. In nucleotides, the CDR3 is TGTGCCAGCAGCTTAGAGGTCGGGGGCTACACCTTC.

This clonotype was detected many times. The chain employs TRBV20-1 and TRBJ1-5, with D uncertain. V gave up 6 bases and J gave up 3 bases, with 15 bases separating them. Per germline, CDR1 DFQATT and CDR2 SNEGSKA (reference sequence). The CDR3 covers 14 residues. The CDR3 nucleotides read TGCAGTGCCATGGCCGGACCATACAATCAGCCCCAGCATTTT. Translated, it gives CSAMAGPYNQPQHF.

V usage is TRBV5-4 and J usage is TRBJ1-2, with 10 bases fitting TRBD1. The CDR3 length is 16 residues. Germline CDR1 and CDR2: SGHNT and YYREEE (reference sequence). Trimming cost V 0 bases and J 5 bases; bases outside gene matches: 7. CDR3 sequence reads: CASSLAGTGVSYGYTF. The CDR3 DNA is TGTGCCAGCAGCTTGGCCGGGACAGGGGTTTCTTATGGCTACACCTTC.

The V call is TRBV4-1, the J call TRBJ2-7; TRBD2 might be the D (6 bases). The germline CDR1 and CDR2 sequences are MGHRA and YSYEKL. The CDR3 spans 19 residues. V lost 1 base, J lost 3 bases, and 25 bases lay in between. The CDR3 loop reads CASSQGFEGRTFRDYEQYF. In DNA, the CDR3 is TGCGCCAGCAGCCAAGGGTTTGAGGGGAGGACTTTCCGTGACTACGAGCAGTACTTC.

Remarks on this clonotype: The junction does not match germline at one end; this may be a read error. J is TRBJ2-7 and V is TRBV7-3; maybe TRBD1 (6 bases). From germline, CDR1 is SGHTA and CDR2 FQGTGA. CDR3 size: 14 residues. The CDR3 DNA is TGTGCCAGCAGCAGGGACACCCGCTCCTATGAGCAGTACTTC. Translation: CASSRDTRSYEQYF.

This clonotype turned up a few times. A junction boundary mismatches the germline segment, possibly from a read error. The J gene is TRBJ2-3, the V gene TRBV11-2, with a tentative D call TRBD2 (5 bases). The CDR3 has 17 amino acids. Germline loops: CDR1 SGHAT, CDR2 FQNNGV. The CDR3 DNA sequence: TGTGCCAGCAGCTTAGGTCCCGCGGGCTGGCGCACATATACGCAGTATTTT. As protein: CASSLGPAGWRTYTQYF.

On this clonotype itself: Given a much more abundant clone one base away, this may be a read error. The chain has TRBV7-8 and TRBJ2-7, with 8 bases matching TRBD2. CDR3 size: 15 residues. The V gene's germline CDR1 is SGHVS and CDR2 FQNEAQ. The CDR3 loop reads CTSSYSIAGSYEQYF. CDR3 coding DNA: TGTACCAGCAGTTACTCAATAGCGGGGAGCTACGAGCAGTACTTC.

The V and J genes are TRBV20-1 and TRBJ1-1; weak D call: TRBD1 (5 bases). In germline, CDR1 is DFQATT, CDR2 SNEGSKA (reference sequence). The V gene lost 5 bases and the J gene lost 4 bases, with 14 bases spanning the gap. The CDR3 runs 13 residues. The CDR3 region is CSAPVRGSTEAFF. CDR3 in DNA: TGCAGTGCTCCAGTGCGGGGGAGCACTGAAGCTTTCTTT.

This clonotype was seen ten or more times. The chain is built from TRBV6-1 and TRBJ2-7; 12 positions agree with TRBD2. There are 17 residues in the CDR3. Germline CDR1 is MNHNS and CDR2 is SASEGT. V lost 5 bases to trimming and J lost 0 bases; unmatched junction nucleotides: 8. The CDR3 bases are TGTGCCAGCAGTCGCAGACTAGCGGGGGACAGCTCCTACGAGCAGTACTTC. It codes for CASSRRLAGDSSYEQYF.

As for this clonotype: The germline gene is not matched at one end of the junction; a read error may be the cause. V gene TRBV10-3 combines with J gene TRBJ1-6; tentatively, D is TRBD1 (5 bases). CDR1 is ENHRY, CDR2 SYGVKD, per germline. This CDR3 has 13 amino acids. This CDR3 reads CASSERQRSPLHF. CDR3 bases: TGTGCCAGCAGTGAAAGACAGCGATCACCCCTCCACTTT.

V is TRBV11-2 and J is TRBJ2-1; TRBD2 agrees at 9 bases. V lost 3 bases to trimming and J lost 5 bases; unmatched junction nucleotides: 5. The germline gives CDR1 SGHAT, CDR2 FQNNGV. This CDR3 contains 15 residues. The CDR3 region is CASSFLAGTNNEQFF. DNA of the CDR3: TGTGCCAGCAGCTTCCTAGCGGGAACAAACAATGAGCAGTTCTTC.

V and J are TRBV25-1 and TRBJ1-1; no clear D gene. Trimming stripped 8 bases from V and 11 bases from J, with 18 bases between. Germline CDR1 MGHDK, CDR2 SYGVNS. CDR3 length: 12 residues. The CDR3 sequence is CASSPTDLGAFF. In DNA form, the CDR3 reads TGTGCCAGCTCACCGACCGACCTCGGGGCTTTCTTT. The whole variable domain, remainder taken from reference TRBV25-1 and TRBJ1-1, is EADIYQTPRYLVIGTGKKITLECSQTMGHDKMYWYQQDPGMELHLIHYSYGVNSTEKGDLSSESTVSRIRTEHFPLTLESARPSHTSQYLCASSPTDLGAFFGQGTRLTVV.

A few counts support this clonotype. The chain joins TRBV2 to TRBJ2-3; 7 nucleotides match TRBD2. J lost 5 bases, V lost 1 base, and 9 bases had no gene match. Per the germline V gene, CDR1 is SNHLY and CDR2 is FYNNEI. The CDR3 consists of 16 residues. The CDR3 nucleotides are TGTGCCAGCAGTGAAGAGGGAGGGAGAGGGAGAGATACGCAGTATTTT. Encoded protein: CASSEEGGRGRDTQYF.

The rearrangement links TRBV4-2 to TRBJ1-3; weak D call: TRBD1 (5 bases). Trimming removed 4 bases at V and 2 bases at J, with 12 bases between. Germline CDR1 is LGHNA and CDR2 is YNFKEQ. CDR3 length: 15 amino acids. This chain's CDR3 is CASSRETVPGNTIYF. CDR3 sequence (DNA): TGTGCCAGCAGCCGAGAGACAGTTCCTGGAAACACCATATATTTT.

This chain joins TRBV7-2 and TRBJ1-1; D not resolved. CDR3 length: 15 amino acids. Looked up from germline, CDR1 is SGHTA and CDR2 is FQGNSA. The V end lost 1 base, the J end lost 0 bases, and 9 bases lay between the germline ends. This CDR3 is CASSLVGGLNTEAFF. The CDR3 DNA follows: TGTGCCAGCAGCTTAGTGGGAGGGCTGAACACTGAAGCTTTCTTT.

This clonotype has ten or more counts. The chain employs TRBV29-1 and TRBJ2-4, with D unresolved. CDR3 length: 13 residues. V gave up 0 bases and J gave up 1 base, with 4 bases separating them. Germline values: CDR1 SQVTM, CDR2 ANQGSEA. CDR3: CSVEEGAKNIQYF. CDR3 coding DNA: TGCAGCGTTGAAGAAGGGGCCAAAAACATTCAGTACTTC.

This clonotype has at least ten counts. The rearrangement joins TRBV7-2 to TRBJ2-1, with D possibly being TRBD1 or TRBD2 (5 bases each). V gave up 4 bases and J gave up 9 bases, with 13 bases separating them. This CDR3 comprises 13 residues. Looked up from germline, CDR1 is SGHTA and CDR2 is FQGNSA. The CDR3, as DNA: TGTGCCAGCAGCTCCTCCCTGGGGGTTGAGCAGTTCTTC. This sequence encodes CASSSSLGVEQFF. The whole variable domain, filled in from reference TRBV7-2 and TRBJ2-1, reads GAGVSQSPSNKVTEKGKDVELRCDPISGHTALYWYRQSLGQGLEFLIYFQGNSAPDKSGLPSDRFSAERTGGSVSTLTIQRTQQEDSAVYLCASSSSLGVEQFFGPGTRLTVL.

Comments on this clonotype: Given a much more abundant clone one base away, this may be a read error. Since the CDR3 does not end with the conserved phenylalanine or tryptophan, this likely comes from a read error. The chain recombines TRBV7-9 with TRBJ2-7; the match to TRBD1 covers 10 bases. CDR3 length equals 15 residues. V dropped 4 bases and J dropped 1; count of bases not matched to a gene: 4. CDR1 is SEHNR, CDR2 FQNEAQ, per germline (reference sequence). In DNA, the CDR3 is TGTGCCAGCAGCTCCGACAGGGGGCTATCCTACGAGCAGTACATC. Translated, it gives CASSSDRGLSYEQYI.

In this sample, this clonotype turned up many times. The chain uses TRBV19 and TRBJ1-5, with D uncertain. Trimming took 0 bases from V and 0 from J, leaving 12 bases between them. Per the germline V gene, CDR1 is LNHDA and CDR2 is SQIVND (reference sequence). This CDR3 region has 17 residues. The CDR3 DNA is TGTGCCAGTAGTATAGACGACAACACGCATAGCAATCAGCCCCAGCATTTT. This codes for CASSIDDNTHSNQPQHF.